This T cell receptor beta chain was obtained from a study of preoperative IRX-2 immunotherapy in early breast cancer (dated by TCRdb to the late 2010s). Library method: the immunoSEQ multiplex PCR assay. TCRdb carries this immuneACCESS record with in-frame sequences only. Its versions omit some clonotypes, under half of them owing to an unresolved V gene in the studies checked, with the rest unexplained. Recorded for this sample are some 19,000 clones; around 81% of them occurred a single time. The top ten hold 1% to 1.5% of the sample. The sample's treatment or condition label is to be understood as: preoperative locoregional IRX-2 cytokine immunotherapy. The samples were obtained from a phase Ib study that tested preoperative, locoregional IRX-2 cytokine immunotherapy designed to prime immune responses. Patients with early-stage breast cancer who were given IRX-2 before surgery served as donors.

Comments on this clone: Its antigen remains undetermined. Base qualities were left out, and no much larger clone turns up one base away.

The sample here was lymph node tissue, taken after IRX-2 immunotherapy. This receptor was taken from a human donor with breast cancer.

The DNA sequence is as follows: TGTGCTAGTGGACTAGGGACAGGCACAGATACGCAGTATTTT. The encoded protein is CASGLGTGTDTQYF. This chain is built from TRBV12-5 and TRBJ2-3, with 7 middle bases fitting TRBD1. The CDR3 has 14 amino acids, counting the end cysteine and phenylalanine. Of all the DNA, just the CDR3 is kept, 42 bases in frame from base 1. The germline V gene yields LGHNT for CDR1 and FRNRAP for CDR2. Trimming leaves V shorter by 6 bases and J shorter by 1 base, with the junction holding 4 bases beyond the gene matches.